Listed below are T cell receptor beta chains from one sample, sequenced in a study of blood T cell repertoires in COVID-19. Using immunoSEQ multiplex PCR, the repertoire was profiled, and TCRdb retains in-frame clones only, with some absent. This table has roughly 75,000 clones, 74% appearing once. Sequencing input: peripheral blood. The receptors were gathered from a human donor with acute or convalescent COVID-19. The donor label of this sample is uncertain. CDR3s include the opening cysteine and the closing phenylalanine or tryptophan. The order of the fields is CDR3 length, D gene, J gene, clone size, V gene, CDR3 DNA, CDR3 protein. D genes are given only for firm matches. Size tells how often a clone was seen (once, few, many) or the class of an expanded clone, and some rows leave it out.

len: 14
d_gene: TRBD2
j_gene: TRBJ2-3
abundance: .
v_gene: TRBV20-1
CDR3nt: TGCAGTGCTAGTATTAGCGGGAGCTCAGATACGCAGTATTTT
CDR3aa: CSASISGSSDTQYF

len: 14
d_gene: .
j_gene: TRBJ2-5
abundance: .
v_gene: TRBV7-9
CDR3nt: TGTGCCAGCAGCCCTCAAAGGGGGCAAGAGACCCAGTACTTC
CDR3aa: CASSPQRGQETQYF

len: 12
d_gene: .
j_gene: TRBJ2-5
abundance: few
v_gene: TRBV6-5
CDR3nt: TGTGCCAGCAGTTCTCTGGGGGGGACCCAGTACTTC
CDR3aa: CASSSLGGTQYF

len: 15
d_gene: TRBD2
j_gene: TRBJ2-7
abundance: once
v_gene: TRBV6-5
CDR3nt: TGTGCCAGCAGTTACTGGACTAGCGGGAGGGGCGAGCAGTACTTC
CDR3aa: CASSYWTSGRGEQYF

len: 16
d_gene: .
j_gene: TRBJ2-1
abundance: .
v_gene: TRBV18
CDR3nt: TGTGCCAGCTCAGGACTACTGGTGAGCTCCTACAATGAGCAGTTCTTC
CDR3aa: CASSGLLVSSYNEQFF

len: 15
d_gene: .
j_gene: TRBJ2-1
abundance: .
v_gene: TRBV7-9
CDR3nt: TGTGCCAGCAGCTCGACAGCTCCCAACTACAATGAGCAGTTCTTC
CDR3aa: CASSSTAPNYNEQFF

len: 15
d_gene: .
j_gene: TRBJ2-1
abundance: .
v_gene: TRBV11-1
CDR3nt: TGTGCCAGCAGTCTAGCGTCAAGCTCCTACAATGAGCAGTTCTTC
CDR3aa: CASSLASSSYNEQFF

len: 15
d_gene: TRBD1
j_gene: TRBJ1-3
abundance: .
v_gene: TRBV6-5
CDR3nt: TGTGCCAGCAGCCGGGACAGGGCCGCTGGAAACACCATATATTTT
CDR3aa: CASSRDRAAGNTIYF

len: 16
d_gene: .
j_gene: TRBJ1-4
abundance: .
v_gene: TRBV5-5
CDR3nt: TGTGCCAGCAGCGTGGGGCGGGTTGCAACTAATGAAAAACTGTTTTTT
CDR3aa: CASSVGRVATNEKLFF

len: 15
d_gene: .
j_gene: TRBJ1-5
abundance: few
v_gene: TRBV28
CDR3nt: TGTGCCAGCAGTTTAATGCGACAGGTCAATCAGCCCCAGCATTTT
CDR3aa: CASSLMRQVNQPQHF

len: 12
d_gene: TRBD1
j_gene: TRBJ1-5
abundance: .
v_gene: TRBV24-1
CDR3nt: TGTGCCGCGGGACAGGGAGACCAGCCCCAGCATTTT
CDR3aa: CAAGQGDQPQHF

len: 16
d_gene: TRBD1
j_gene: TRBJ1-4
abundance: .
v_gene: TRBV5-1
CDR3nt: TGCGCCAGCAGTGGGACCCCGGGACAGCTTAATGAAAAACTGTTTTTT
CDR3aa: CASSGTPGQLNEKLFF

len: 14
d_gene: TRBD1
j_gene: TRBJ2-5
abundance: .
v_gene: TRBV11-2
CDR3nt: TGTGCCAGCAGCCTCGACAGGGGAGGAGAGACCCAGTACTTC
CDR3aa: CASSLDRGGETQYF

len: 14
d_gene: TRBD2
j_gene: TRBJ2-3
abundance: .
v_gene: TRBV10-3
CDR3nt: TGTGCCATCAGTGAAGGTCTAGCGGCAGATACGCAGTATTTT
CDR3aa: CAISEGLAADTQYF

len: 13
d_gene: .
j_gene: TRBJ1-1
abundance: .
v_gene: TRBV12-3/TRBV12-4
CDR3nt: TGTGCCAGCAGTCTTACAGAAAACACTGAAGCTTTCTTT
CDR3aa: CASSLTENTEAFF

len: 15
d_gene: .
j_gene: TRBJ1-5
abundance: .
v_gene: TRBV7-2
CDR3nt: TGTGCCAGCAATGGGGACACGACCCTCAATCAGCCCCAGCATTTT
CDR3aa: CASNGDTTLNQPQHF

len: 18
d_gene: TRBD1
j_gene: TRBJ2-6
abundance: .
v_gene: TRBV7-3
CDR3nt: TGTGCCAGCAGCCCAAAGGGACAGGCCCGCTCTGGGGCCAACGTCCTGACTTTC
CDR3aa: CASSPKGQARSGANVLTF

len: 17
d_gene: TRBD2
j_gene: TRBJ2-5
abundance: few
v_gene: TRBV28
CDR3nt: TGTGCCAGCAGGGGGACTAGCGGGAGGGGGAGGCAAGAGACCCAGTACTTC
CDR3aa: CASRGTSGRGRQETQYF

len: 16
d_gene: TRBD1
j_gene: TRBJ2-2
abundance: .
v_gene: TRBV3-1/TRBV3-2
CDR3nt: TGTGCCAGCAGCCATGGACAGGCGGAAAACACCGGGGAGCTGTTTTTT
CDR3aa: CASSHGQAENTGELFF

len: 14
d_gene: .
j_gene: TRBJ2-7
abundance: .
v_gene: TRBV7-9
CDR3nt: TGTGCCAGCAGCATACCCGGGAGCCCCTACGAGCAGTACTTC
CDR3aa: CASSIPGSPYEQYF

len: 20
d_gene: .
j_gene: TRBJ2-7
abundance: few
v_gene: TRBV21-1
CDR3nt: TGTGCCAGCAGCAAAGCCGTAACTAGCGGGAGAGAAAAAAGAGCCTACGAGCAGTACTTC
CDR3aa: CASSKAVTSGREKRAYEQYF

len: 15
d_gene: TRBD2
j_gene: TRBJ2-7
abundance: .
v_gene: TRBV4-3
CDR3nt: TGCGCCAGCAGCCAAGCGACTAGCGGACGCTACGAGCAGTACTTC
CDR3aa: CASSQATSGRYEQYF

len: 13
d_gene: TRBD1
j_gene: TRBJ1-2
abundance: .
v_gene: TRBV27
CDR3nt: TGTGCCAGCAGTTTATTCAGGGGGCATGGCTACACCTTC
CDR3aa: CASSLFRGHGYTF

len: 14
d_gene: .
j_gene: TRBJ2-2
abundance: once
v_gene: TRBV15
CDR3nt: TGTGCCACCAGCTTAAGCTCGAACACCGGGGAGCTGTTTTTT
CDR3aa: CATSLSSNTGELFF

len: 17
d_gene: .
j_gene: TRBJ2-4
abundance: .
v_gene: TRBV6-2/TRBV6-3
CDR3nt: TGTGCCAGCAGTTACCCCCCCCGGGGGACAGCCAAAAACATTCAGTACTTC
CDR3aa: CASSYPPRGTAKNIQYF

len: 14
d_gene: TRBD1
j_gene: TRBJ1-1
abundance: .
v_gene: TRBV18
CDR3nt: TGTGCCAGCTGGGCGACAGGGCGGGGCACTGAAGCTTTCTTT
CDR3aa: CASWATGRGTEAFF

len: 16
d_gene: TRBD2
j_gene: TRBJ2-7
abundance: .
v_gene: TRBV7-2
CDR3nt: TGTGCCAGCAGCCCCCGACTAGCGGACCCCTCCCACGAGCAGTACTTC
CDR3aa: CASSPRLADPSHEQYF

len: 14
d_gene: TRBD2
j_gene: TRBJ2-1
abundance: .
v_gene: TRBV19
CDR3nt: TGTGCCAGTAGTATAGGGACTAGCGGCCTCGGGCAGTTCTTC
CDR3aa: CASSIGTSGLGQFF

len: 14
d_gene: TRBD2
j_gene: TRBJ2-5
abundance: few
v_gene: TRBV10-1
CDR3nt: TGCGCCAGCAGCCCCCTGGGAGGGAAAGAGACCCAGTACTTC
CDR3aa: CASSPLGGKETQYF

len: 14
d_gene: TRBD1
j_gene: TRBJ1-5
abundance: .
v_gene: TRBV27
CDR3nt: TGTGCCAGCAGTTCAACAGGGGGAGGTCAGCCCCAGCATTTT
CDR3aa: CASSSTGGGQPQHF

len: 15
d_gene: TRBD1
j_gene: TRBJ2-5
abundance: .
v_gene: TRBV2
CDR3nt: TGTGCCAGCAGGGAGAGGGACAGGGCTGGGGAGACCCAGTACTTC
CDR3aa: CASRERDRAGETQYF

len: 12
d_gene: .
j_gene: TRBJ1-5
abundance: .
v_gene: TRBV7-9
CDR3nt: TGTGCCAGCAGCTCCTCGTATCAGCCCCAGCATTTT
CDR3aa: CASSSSYQPQHF

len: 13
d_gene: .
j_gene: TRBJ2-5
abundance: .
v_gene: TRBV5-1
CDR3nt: TGCGCCAGCAGCTTCCCCCCCCGAGAGACCCAGTACTTC
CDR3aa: CASSFPPRETQYF

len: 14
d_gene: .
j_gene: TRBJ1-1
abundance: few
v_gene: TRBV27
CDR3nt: TGTGCCAGCAGTCGCGCCACAGTGAACACTGAAGCTTTCTTT
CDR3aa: CASSRATVNTEAFF

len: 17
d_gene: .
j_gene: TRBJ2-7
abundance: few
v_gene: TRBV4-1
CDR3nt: TGCGCCAGCAGCCAAGATGTTGAACAGGGTTACATCTACGAGCAGTACTTC
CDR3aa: CASSQDVEQGYIYEQYF

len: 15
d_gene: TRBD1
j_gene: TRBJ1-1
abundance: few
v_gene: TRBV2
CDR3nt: TGTGCCAGCAGTGAGAGGGACAGGGGGCGAACTGAAGCTTTCTTT
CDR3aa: CASSERDRGRTEAFF

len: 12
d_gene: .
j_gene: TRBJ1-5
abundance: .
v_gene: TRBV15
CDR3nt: TGTGCCACCAGCGGGGGACTTCAGCCCCAGCATTTT
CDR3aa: CATSGGLQPQHF

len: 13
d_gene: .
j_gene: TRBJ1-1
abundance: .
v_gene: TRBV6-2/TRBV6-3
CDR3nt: TGTGCCAGCAGTTACGAAGGGGGTGCTGAAGCTTTCTTT
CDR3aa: CASSYEGGAEAFF

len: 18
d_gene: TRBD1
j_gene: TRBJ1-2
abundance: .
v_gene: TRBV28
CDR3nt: TGTGCCAGCAGTGATTTAACCGGGACAGGGGCGTTTAACTATGGCTACACCTTC
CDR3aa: CASSDLTGTGAFNYGYTF

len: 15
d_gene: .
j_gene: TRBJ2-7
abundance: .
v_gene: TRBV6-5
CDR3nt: TGTGCCAGCAGGATGAATAACAGGGGGGGCAGTCAGCAGTACTTC
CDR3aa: CASRMNNRGGSQQYF

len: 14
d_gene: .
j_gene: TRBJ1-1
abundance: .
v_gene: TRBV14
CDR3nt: TGTGCCAGCAGCCAAGTGGTGACAACCACTGAAGCTTTCTTT
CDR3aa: CASSQVVTTTEAFF

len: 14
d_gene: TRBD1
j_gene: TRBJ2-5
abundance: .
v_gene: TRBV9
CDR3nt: TGTGCCAGCAGCTCCCAGGACAGGGGAGAGACCCAGTACTTC
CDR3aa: CASSSQDRGETQYF

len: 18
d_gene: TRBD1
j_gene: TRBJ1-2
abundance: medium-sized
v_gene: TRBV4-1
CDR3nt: TGCGCCAGCAGCCCATCGGGGGACAGGGGAAGAAGTAACTATGGCTACACCTTC
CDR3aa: CASSPSGDRGRSNYGYTF

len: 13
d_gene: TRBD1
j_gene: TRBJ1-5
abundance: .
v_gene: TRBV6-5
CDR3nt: TGTGCCACCGGGGCCAGGGGGTCGTCGCCCCAGCATTTT
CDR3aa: CATGARGSSPQHF

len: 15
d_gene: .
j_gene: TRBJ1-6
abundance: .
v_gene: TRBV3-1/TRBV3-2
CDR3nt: TGTGCCAGCAGCCAAGGGACAGCAGCAGGTTCACCCCTCCACTTT
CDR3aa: CASSQGTAAGSPLHF

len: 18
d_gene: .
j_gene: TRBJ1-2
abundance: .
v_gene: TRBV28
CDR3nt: TGTGCCAGCAGCCCACAGGGAGAAGGAGGCAGGGGAAAGGGAGGCTACACCTTC
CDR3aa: CASSPQGEGGRGKGGYTF

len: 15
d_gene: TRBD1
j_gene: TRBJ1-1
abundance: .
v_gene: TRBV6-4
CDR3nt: TGTGCCAGCAGTGACTCCCGACAGGGCCTCACTGAAGCTTTCTTT
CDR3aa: CASSDSRQGLTEAFF